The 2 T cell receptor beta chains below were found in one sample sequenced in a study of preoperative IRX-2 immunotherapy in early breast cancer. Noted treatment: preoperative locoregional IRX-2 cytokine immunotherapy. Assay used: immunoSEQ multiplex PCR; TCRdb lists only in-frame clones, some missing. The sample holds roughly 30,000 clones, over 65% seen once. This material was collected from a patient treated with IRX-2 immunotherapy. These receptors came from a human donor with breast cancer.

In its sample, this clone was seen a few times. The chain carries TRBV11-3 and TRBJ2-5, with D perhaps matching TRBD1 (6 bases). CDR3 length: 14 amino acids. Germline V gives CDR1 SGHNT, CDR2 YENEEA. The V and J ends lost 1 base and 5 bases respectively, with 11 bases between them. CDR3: CASSLGSQGETQYF. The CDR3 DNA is TGTGCCAGCAGCTTAGGTTCGCAGGGGGAGACCCAGTACTTC.

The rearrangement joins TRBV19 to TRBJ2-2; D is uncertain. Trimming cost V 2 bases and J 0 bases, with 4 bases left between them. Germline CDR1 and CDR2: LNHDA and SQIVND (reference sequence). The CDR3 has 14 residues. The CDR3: CASSIIANTGELFF. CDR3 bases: TGTGCCAGTAGTATAATCGCGAACACCGGGGAGCTGTTTTTT.